This passage covers 3 T cell receptor beta chains from one sample sequenced in a study of CD8+ T cells in alopecia areata. RNA extraction and reverse transcription yielded cDNA as sequencing template. TCRdb's table, derived via immunoSEQ multiplex PCR, lists solely in-frame clones and lacks some. The repertoire holds under 200,000 clones, with approximately 60% as singletons. The treatment is: oral pan-JAK inhibitor, 5-10 mg twice daily. The source was CD4+ T cells sorted from blood, collected at week 24, from a patient treated with tofacitinib. The receptors originated from a human donor with alopecia areata.

V usage is TRBV27 and J usage is TRBJ2-2; D might be TRBD1 (5 bases). Germline loops: CDR1 MNHEY, CDR2 SMNVEV (reference sequence). V lost 5 bases and J lost 7, with 20 bases in between. This CDR3 is 16 amino acids long. The CDR3: CASSPRVPSISGELFF. CDR3 in DNA: TGTGCCAGCAGTCCCAGGGTCCCCTCTATTAGCGGGGAGCTGTTTTTT.

This clone has only one observation. The chain links TRBV9 to TRBJ1-5; D unresolved. The CDR3 contains 15 residues. Germline-derived CDR1 and CDR2 are SGDLS and YYNGEE. Trimming stripped 0 bases from V and 4 bases from J, with 11 bases between. The CDR3 DNA is TGTGCCAGCAGCGTAGGTCCGACACCAAATCAGCCCCAGCATTTT. This gives the protein CASSVGPTPNQPQHF.

This clone was picked up a small number of times. This chain joins TRBV29-1 and TRBJ2-7; D gene ambiguous. In germline, CDR1 is SQVTM, CDR2 ANQGSEA. V was trimmed by 3 bases and J by 0 bases, leaving 6 bases between them. The CDR3 length is 12 residues. As DNA, the CDR3 is TGCAGCGTTGAGGTTAGCTCCTACGAGCAGTACTTC. Translated, it gives CSVEVSSYEQYF.